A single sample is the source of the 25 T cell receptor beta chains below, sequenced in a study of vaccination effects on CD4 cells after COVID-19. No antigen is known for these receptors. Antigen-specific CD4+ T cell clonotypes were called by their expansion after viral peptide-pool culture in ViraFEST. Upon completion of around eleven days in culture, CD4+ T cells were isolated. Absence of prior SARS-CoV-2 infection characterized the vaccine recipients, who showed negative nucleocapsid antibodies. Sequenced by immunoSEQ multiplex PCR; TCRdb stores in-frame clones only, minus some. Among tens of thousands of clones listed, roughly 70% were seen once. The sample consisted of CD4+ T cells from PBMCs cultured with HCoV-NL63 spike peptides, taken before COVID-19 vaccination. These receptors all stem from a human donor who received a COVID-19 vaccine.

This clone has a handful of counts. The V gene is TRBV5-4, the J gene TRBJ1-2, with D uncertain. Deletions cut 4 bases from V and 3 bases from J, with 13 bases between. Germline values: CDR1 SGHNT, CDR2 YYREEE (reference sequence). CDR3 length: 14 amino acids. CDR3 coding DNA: TGTGCCAGCAGCCCCACACTCCCTGACTATGGCTACACCTTC. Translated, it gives CASSPTLPDYGYTF.

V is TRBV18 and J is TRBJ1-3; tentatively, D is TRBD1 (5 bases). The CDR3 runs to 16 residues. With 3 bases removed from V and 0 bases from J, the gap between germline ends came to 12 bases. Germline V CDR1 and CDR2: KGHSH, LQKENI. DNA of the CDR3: TGTGCCAGCTCACCTGGGACGGGATTCTCTGGAAACACCATATATTTT. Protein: CASSPGTGFSGNTIYF.

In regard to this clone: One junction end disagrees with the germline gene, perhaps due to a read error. This chain's CDR3 is CASSPKVQGNSGYTF. The CDR3 nucleotides read TGTGCCAGCTCACCTAAGGTGCAGGGAAACTCTGGCTACACCTTC. The rearrangement links TRBV18 to TRBJ1-2; D possibly corresponds to TRBD1 (5 bases). This CDR3 region has 15 residues. Germline assignment: CDR1 KGHSH and CDR2 LQKENI.

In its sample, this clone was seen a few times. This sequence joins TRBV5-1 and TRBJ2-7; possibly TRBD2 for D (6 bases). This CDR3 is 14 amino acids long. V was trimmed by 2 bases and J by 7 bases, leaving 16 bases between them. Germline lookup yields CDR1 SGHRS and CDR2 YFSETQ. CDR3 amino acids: CASSLGGDIGEQYF. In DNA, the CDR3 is TGCGCCAGCAGCTTAGGAGGGGATATTGGGGAGCAGTACTTC.

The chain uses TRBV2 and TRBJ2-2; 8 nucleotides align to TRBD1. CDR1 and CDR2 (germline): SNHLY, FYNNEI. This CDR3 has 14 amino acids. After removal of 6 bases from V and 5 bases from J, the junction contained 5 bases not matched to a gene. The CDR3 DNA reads TGTGCCAGCAGCTGGACAGGGAGTACCGGGGAGCTGTTTTTT. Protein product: CASSWTGSTGELFF.

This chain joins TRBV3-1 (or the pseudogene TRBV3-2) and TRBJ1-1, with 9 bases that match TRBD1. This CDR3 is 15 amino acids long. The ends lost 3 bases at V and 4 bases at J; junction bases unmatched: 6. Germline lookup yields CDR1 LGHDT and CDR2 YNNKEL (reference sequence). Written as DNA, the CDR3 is TGTGCCAGCAGCCAGTCCGGGACAGGGTTCACTGAAGCTTTCTTT. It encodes CASSQSGTGFTEAFF.

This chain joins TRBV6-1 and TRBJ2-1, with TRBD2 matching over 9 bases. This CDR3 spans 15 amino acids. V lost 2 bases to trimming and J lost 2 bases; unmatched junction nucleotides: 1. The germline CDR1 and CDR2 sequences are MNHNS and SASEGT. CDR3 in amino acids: CASSELAGPYNEQFF. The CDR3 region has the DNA TGTGCCAGCAGTGAACTAGCGGGGCCCTACAATGAGCAGTTCTTC.

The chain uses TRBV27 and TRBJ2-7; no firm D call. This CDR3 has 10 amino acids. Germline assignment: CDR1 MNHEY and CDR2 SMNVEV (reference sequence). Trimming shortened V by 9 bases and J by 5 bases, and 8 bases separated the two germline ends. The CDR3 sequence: CASRWDEQYF. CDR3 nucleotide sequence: TGTGCCAGTAGGTGGGACGAGCAGTACTTC.

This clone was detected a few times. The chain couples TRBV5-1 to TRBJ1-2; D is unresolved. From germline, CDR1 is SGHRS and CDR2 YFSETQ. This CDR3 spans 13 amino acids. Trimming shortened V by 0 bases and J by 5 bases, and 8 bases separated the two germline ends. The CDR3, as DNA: TGCGCCAGCAGCTTGGCCGGTGAATATGGCTACACCTTC. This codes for CASSLAGEYGYTF.

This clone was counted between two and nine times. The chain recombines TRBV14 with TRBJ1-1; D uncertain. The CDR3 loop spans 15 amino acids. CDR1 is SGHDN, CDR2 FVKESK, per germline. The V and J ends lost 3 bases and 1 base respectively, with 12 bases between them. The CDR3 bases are TGTGCCAGCAGCCAGAGGGTCCGCGAGAACACTGAAGCTTTCTTT. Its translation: CASSQRVRENTEAFF.

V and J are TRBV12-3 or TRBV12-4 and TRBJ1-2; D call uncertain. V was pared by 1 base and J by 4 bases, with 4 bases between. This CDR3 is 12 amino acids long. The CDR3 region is CASSLVRYGYTF. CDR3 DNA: TGTGCCAGCAGTTTAGTGCGCTATGGCTACACCTTC.

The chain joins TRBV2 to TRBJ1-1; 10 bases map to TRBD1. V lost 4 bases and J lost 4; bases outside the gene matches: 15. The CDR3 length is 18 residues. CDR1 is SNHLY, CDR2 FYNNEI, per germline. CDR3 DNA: TGTGCCAGCAGTGTACTCCGGACAGGGGGTCGACGGGGCACTGAAGCTTTCTTT. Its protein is CASSVLRTGGRRGTEAFF.

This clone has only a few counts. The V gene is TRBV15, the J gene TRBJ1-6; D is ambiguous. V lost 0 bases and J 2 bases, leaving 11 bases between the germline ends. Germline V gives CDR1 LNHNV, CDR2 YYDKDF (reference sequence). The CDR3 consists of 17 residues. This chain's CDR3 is CATSRDRTGTYNSPLHF. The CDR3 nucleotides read TGTGCCACCAGCAGAGATCGGACGGGAACCTATAATTCACCCCTCCACTTT. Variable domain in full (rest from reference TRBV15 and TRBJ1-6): DAMVIQNPRYQVTQFGKPVTLSCSQTLNHNVMYWYQQKSSQAPKLLFHYYDKDFNNEADTPDNFQSRRPNTSFCFLDIRSPGLGDTAMYLCATSRDRTGTYNSPLHFGNGTRLTVT.

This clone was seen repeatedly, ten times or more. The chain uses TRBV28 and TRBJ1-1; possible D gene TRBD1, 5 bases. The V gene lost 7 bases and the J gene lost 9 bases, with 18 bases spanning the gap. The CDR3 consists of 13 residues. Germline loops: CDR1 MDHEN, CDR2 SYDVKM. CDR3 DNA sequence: TGTGCCAGCATCCCTCCAGGGACGATTAAAGCTTTCTTT. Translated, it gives CASIPPGTIKAFF.

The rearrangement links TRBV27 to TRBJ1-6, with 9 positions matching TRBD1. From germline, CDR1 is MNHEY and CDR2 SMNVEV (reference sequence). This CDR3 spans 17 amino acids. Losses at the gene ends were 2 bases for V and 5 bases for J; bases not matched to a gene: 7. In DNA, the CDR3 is TGTGCCAGCAGTTTAGTCCGGGACAGGGCAAATAATTCACCCCTCCACTTT. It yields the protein CASSLVRDRANNSPLHF.

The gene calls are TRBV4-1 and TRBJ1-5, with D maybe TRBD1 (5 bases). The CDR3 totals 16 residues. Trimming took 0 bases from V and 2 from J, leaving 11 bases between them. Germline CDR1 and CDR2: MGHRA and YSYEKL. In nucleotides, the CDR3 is TGCGCCAGCAGCCAAGATCTATCGGGGGGCAATCAGCCCCAGCATTTT. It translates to CASSQDLSGGNQPQHF.

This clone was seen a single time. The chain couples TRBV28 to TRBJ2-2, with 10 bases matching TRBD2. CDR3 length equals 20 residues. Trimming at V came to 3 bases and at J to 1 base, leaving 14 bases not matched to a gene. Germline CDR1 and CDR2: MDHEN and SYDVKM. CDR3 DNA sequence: TGTGCCAGCAGTTTCGGATTACAAAAGCGGGAGGGCCGGAACACCGGGGAGCTGTTTTTT. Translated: CASSFGLQKREGRNTGELFF.

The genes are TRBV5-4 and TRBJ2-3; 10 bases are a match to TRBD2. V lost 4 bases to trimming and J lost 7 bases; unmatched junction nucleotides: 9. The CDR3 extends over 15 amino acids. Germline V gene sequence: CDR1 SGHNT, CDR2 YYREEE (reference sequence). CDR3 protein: CASSPSAGGQYTQYF. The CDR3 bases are TGTGCCAGCAGCCCCTCAGCGGGGGGGCAATATACGCAGTATTTT.

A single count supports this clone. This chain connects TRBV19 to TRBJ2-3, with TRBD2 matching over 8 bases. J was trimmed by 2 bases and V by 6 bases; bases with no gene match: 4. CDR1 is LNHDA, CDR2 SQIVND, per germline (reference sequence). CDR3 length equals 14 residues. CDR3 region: CASRRRGDTDTQYF. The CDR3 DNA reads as TGTGCCAGTAGGAGGCGGGGGGACACAGATACGCAGTATTTT.

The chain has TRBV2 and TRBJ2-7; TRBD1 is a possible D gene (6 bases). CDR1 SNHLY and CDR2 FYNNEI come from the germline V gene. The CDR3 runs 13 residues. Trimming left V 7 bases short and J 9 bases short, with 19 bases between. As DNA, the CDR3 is TGTGCCAGCAAGCGACAGGAAAGGATGGCGCAGTACTTC. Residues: CASKRQERMAQYF.

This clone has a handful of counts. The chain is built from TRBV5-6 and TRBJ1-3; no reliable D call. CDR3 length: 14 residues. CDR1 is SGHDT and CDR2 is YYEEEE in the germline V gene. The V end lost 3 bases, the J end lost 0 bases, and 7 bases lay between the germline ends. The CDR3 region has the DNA TGTGCCAGCAGCTATGACACCTCTGGAAACACCATATATTTT. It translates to CASSYDTSGNTIYF.

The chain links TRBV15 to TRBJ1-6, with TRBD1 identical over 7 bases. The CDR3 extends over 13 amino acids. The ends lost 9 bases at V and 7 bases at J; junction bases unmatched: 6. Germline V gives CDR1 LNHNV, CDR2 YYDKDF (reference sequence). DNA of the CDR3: TGTGCCACTCAGGGACAGTTCAATTCACCCCTCCACTTT. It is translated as CATQGQFNSPLHF. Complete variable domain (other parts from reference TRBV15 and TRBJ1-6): DAMVIQNPRYQVTQFGKPVTLSCSQTLNHNVMYWYQQKSSQAPKLLFHYYDKDFNNEADTPDNFQSRRPNTSFCFLDIRSPGLGDTAMYLCATQGQFNSPLHFGNGTRLTVT.

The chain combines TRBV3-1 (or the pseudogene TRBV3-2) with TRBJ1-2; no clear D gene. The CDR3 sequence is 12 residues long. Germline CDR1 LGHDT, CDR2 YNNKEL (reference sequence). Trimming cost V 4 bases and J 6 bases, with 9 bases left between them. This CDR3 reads CASSPFGDGYTF. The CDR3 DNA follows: TGTGCCAGCAGCCCGTTCGGGGATGGCTACACCTTC.

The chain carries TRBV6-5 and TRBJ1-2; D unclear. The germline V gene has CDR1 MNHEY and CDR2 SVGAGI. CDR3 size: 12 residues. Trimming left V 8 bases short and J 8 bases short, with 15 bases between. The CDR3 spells CASRNLELGYTF. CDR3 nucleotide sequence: TGTGCCAGCCGAAATCTGGAGTTGGGCTACACCTTC.

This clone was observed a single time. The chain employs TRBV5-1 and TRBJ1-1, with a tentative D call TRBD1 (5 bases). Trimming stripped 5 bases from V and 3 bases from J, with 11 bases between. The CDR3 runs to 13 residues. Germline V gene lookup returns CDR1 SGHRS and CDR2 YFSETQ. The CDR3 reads CASRAPRDTEAFF. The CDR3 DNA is TGCGCCAGCAGGGCCCCCAGGGACACTGAAGCTTTCTTT.